The 27 T cell receptor beta chains in this list originate from one sample, sequenced in a study of beta chain features in type 1 diabetes. Study-level results: Type 1 diabetes patients had moderately but significantly shorter TCRB CDR3s in all four CD4+ subsets.

For these receptors, no antigen is known. Since all of the isolated RNA was reverse transcribed, expressed TCRB transcripts were what got sequenced. Profiling relied on immunoSEQ multiplex PCR, and the TCRdb table lists in-frame clones only, not all of them. The data contain about 740,000 clones, around 15% of them singletons. Material for sequencing was naive CD4+ T cells from blood. Source of these receptors: a young man with type 1 diabetes.

The table lists this clone with a few counts. This chain uses TRBV5-4 with TRBJ2-3; D possibly corresponds to TRBD1 (5 bases). The V end lost 4 bases, the J end lost 6 bases, and 12 bases lay between the germline ends. The CDR3 spans 13 residues. CDR1 SGHNT and CDR2 YYREEE come from the germline V gene (reference sequence). The CDR3 sequence: CASSQGDSDTQYF. The DNA for the CDR3 is TGTGCCAGCAGCCAAGGGGATTCTGATACGCAGTATTTT.

This chain links TRBV4-1 with TRBJ1-4; D uncertain. Trimming shortened V by 3 bases and J by 0 bases, and 14 bases separated the two germline ends. This CDR3 has 17 amino acids. Germline V lookup: CDR1 MGHRA, CDR2 YSYEKL. The CDR3 loop is CASSHPRPSATNEKLFF. For the CDR3, the DNA is TGCGCCAGCAGCCACCCCCGGCCATCTGCAACTAATGAAAAACTGTTTTTT.

This chain links TRBV7-9 with TRBJ1-2; D is perhaps TRBD1 (5 bases). This CDR3 contains 15 residues. With 6 bases removed from V and 4 bases from J, the gap between germline ends came to 18 bases. The germline gives CDR1 SEHNR, CDR2 FQNEAQ (reference sequence). CDR3 residues: CASSYHDGTSYGYTF. Written as DNA, the CDR3 is TGTGCCAGCAGTTATCACGACGGGACCTCCTATGGCTACACCTTC.

The chain employs TRBV29-1 and TRBJ2-1; perhaps TRBD1 as D (5 bases). Germline V gene data show CDR1 as SQVTM and CDR2 as ANQGSEA. V gave up 7 bases and J gave up 1 base, with 20 bases separating them. The CDR3 covers 16 residues. CDR3 bases: TGCAGCGCTTCGACAGACTCCGGGCGGTCCTACAATGAGCAGTTCTTC. This translates into CSASTDSGRSYNEQFF.

This clone was seen more than once but under ten times. V usage is TRBV11-1 and J usage is TRBJ1-1, with D unclear. The V and J ends lost 6 bases and 4 bases respectively, with 15 bases between them. This CDR3 comprises 14 residues. CDR1 SGHAT and CDR2 FQDESV come from the germline V gene (reference sequence). The CDR3, as DNA: TGTGCCAGCAGTTTGAGAGCGGGGAGCACTGAAGCTTTCTTT. Its protein is CASSLRAGSTEAFF. The whole variable domain, remainder taken from reference TRBV11-1 and TRBJ1-1, is EAEVAQSPRYKITEKSQAVAFWCDPISGHATLYWYRQILGQGPELLVQFQDESVVDDSQLPKDRFSAERLKGVDSTLKIQPAELGDSAMYLCASSLRAGSTEAFFGQGTRLTVV.

The rearrangement joins TRBV4-1 to TRBJ2-7; the D is unclear. This CDR3 has 13 amino acids. V lost 1 base and J 3 bases, leaving 7 bases between the germline ends. Germline V CDR1 and CDR2: MGHRA, YSYEKL. In DNA, the CDR3 is TGCGCCAGCAGCCAAGCCCGATACTACGAGCAGTACTTC. Amino acids: CASSQARYYEQYF.

This clone was seen at least ten times. In the same sample, other DNA sequences code for this CDR3. The V and J genes are TRBV10-3 and TRBJ2-3; D remains unclear. Germline values: CDR1 ENHRY, CDR2 SYGVKD. Trimming took off 5 bases at V and 2 bases at J, with 2 bases between the two ends. The CDR3 is made up of 11 amino acids. CDR3 sequence (DNA): TGTGCCATCAGTTCCACAGATACGCAGTATTTT. This encodes CAISSTDTQYF.

V and J are TRBV6-1 and TRBJ2-7, with D perhaps TRBD1 or TRBD2 (6 bases each). This CDR3 is 14 amino acids long. Germline-derived CDR1 and CDR2 are MNHNS and SASEGT. Trimming took off 7 bases at V and 5 bases at J, with 18 bases between the two ends. CDR3 bases: TGTGCCAGCATGGTCCGGGGGCTTAAGGACGAGCAGTACTTC. Encoded protein: CASMVRGLKDEQYF.

This clone was detected only a few times. CDR3 amino acids: CASSGGQPNQPQHF. The CDR3 bases are TGTGCCAGCAGTGGCGGACAGCCAAATCAGCCCCAGCATTTT. The rearrangement joins TRBV2 to TRBJ1-5, with D perhaps TRBD1 (6 bases). This CDR3 contains 14 residues. The germline V and J ends were trimmed by 4 bases and 4 bases, with 11 bases remaining between them. CDR1 and CDR2 (germline): SNHLY, FYNNEI.

This clone came up a few times. The CDR3 sequence is CASSPGGLAGAADTQYF. The CDR3 DNA follows: TGTGCCAGCAGTCCCGGAGGACTAGCGGGGGCAGCAGATACGCAGTATTTT. The V gene is TRBV25-1, the J gene TRBJ2-3; 13 bases map to TRBD2. With 5 bases clipped from V and 4 bases from J, the junction kept 9 bases outside the gene matches. This CDR3 contains 17 residues. Germline CDR1 MGHDK, CDR2 SYGVNS.

This clone occurred a few times. The V gene is TRBV2, the J gene TRBJ2-1; D unresolved. CDR3 length: 12 residues. CDR1 and CDR2 from the germline V gene are SNHLY and FYNNEI. Deletions cut 3 bases from V and 7 bases from J, with 7 bases between. This CDR3 is CASSEERNEQFF. For the CDR3, the DNA is TGTGCCAGCAGTGAGGAAAGGAATGAGCAGTTCTTC.

The chain uses TRBV5-1 and TRBJ1-6; D is undetermined. Trimming cost V 4 bases and J 14 bases, with 19 bases left between them. CDR3 length: 14 residues. Germline loops: CDR1 SGHRS, CDR2 YFSETQ. The CDR3 reads CASSPLETRATLHF. The CDR3 DNA reads TGCGCCAGCAGCCCTTTGGAGACCCGAGCAACCCTCCACTTT.

In this sample, this clone turned up a few times. This chain joins TRBV19 and TRBJ2-7; 10 bases are shared with TRBD2. Trimming removed 5 bases from V and 2 bases from J; junction bases left unmatched: 3. This CDR3 has 14 residues. CDR1 is LNHDA, CDR2 SQIVND, per germline (reference sequence). The CDR3 sequence: CASSPSGGTYEQYF. The CDR3 DNA sequence: TGTGCCAGTAGTCCTAGCGGGGGAACCTACGAGCAGTACTTC.

This clone was found a few times. Additional DNA sequences in this sample encode the identical CDR3. This sequence joins TRBV5-1 and TRBJ1-1, with D hard to call. The CDR3 has 14 amino acids. V lost 0 bases to trimming and J lost 1 base, with 7 bases between them. The germline V gene has CDR1 SGHRS and CDR2 YFSETQ. The CDR3 DNA reads TGCGCCAGCAGCTTGGTAGGAGGGAACACTGAAGCTTTCTTT. Residues: CASSLVGGNTEAFF.

The rearrangement uses TRBV19 and TRBJ1-5, with TRBD1 matching over 7 bases. Germline trimming cut 4 bases from V and 3 bases from J; bases unmatched to any gene: 9. The CDR3 sequence is 16 residues long. CDR1 and CDR2 from the germline V gene are LNHDA and SQIVND (reference sequence). The CDR3 bases are TGTGCCAGTAGTAGGCACCGGGACAGAGACAATCAGCCCCAGCATTTT. Protein product: CASSRHRDRDNQPQHF.

The genes are TRBV19 and TRBJ1-1; D gene unclear. This CDR3 contains 15 residues. The germline V gene has CDR1 LNHDA and CDR2 SQIVND (reference sequence). V lost 5 bases, J lost 4 bases, and 17 bases lay in between. The CDR3 nucleotides are TGTGCCAGTAGTCCCCCCCCTGGCGTGGGCACTGAAGCTTTCTTT. Residues: CASSPPPGVGTEAFF.

This clone turned up a few times. The chain employs TRBV6-5 and TRBJ1-5, with a tentative D call TRBD1 (5 bases). This CDR3 has 13 amino acids. V lost 7 bases, J lost 7 bases, and 14 bases lay in between. CDR1 and CDR2 (germline): MNHEY, SVGAGI. The CDR3 bases are TGTGCCAGCACCCCGGGACGTGGGCAGCCCCAGCATTTT. Its protein product is CASTPGRGQPQHF.

The chain couples TRBV13 to TRBJ1-1; 8 bases are shared with TRBD1. The ends lost 5 bases at V and 7 bases at J; junction bases unmatched: 18. The CDR3 runs 17 residues. Germline CDR1 PRHDT, CDR2 FYEKMQ (reference sequence). Here the CDR3 DNA reads TGTGCCAGCAGCCCATATGAGGACAGGGAGAGCTCCGGTGAAGCTTTCTTT. Translation gives CASSPYEDRESSGEAFF.

The genes are TRBV30 and TRBJ2-5; D possibly corresponds to TRBD1 (5 bases). V lost 1 base and J lost 9, with 15 bases in between. Germline V gives CDR1 GTSNPN, CDR2 SVGIG (reference sequence). The CDR3 is 13 residues long. The CDR3 DNA is TGTGCCTGGAGTGAGGGGTTGGAGAGACCCCAGTACTTC. Amino acid sequence: CAWSEGLERPQYF. Combining the CDR3 with reference TRBV30 and TRBJ2-5 gives the whole variable domain SQTIHQWPATLVQPVGSPLSLECTVEGTSNPNLYWYRQAAGRGLQLLFYSVGIGQISSEVPQNLSASRPQDRQFILSSKKLLLSDSGFYLCAWSEGLERPQYFGPGTRLLVL.

The sample holds a few counts of this clone. Other DNA sequences in the sample encode the same CDR3. The rearrangement uses TRBV30 and TRBJ2-3; TRBD2 might be the D (8 bases). This CDR3 spans 16 amino acids. The germline V gene encodes CDR1 GTSNPN and CDR2 SVGIG (reference sequence). The V end lost 3 bases, the J end lost 5 bases, and 21 bases lay between the germline ends. The CDR3: CAWRRGRTSLGDTQYF. CDR3 in DNA: TGTGCCTGGAGGAGGGGGCGGACTAGCCTGGGAGATACGCAGTATTTT.

This chain joins TRBV27 and TRBJ2-2; the D call may be TRBD1 or TRBD2 (5 bases each). The CDR3 contains 13 residues. Germline lookup yields CDR1 MNHEY and CDR2 SMNVEV (reference sequence). Trimming took 8 bases from V and 7 from J, leaving 14 bases between them. The CDR3 region has the DNA TGTGCCAGCGGACTCCCTGGGGGCGGGGAGCTGTTTTTT. Protein sequence: CASGLPGGGELFF.

The chain combines TRBV5-1 with TRBJ2-1; a possible D gene is TRBD1 (5 bases). Germline-derived CDR1 and CDR2 are SGHRS and YFSETQ. This CDR3 has 13 amino acids. Trimming took 4 bases from V and 4 from J, leaving 9 bases between them. The CDR3 protein is CASSIDSYNEQFF. For the CDR3, the DNA is TGCGCCAGCAGCATCGACAGTTACAATGAGCAGTTCTTC. Together with reference TRBV5-1 and TRBJ2-1, the CDR3 gives the full variable domain: KAGVTQTPRYLIKTRGQQVTLSCSPISGHRSVSWYQQTPGQGLQFLFEYFSETQRNKGNFPGRFSGRQFSNSRSEMNVSTLELGDSALYLCASSIDSYNEQFFGPGTRLTVL.

The V gene is TRBV5-4, the J gene TRBJ1-1; no clear D gene. V lost 0 bases to trimming and J lost 5 bases, with 8 bases between them. The CDR3 contains 13 residues. Germline V gene lookup returns CDR1 SGHNT and CDR2 YYREEE (reference sequence). The CDR3 is CASSLDVGTEAFF. CDR3 DNA sequence: TGTGCCAGCAGCTTGGATGTGGGGACTGAAGCTTTCTTT.

This clone showed up just a few times. The rearrangement joins TRBV9 to TRBJ2-7, with 7 bases matching TRBD1. Germline V gene lookup returns CDR1 SGDLS and CDR2 YYNGEE. The CDR3 loop spans 15 amino acids. V shed 0 bases and J 2 bases; nucleotides not matched to a gene: 5. DNA for the CDR3: TGTGCCAGCAGCGTAGGTTCGGGGACAGCCTACGAGCAGTACTTC. It specifies CASSVGSGTAYEQYF.

This sequence joins TRBV14 and TRBJ1-4, with D maybe TRBD1 (5 bases). The CDR3 extends over 14 amino acids. The V gene lost 5 bases and the J gene lost 4 bases, with 11 bases spanning the gap. The germline CDR1 and CDR2 sequences are SGHDN and FVKESK. The CDR3 spells CASSKGYFNEKLFF. The CDR3 DNA is TGTGCCAGCAGCAAGGGGTACTTTAATGAAAAACTGTTTTTT.

This clone was seen only a few times. The CDR3 region has the DNA TGTGCCAGCAGCTTTAGGTCTGGGGCCAACGTCCTGACTTTC. It yields the protein CASSFRSGANVLTF. This sequence joins TRBV7-9 and TRBJ2-6; D unclear. V was trimmed by 3 bases and J by 1 base, leaving 4 bases between them. Per germline, CDR1 SEHNR and CDR2 FQNEAQ (reference sequence). The CDR3 totals 14 residues.

This clone was found a few times. This rearrangement joins TRBV5-4 to TRBJ2-5, with D perhaps matching TRBD1 (6 bases). CDR1 and CDR2 from the germline V gene are SGHNT and YYREEE (reference sequence). This CDR3 has 13 amino acids. Trimming removed 4 bases at V and 1 base at J, with 8 bases between. The CDR3 nucleotides are TGTGCCAGCAGCAGGGACATCCAAGAGACCCAGTACTTC. Translation: CASSRDIQETQYF.